A selection of T cell receptor beta chains follows, all from one sample in a study of T-cell reconstitution after alpha-beta-depleted transplantation in children. TCRdb passed the PCR reads through MiXCR, listing each CDR3 protein once. The repertoire holds nearly 550,000 distinct CDR3 sequences, about a sixth seen once, with approximately 3% in the top ten. The specimen was PBMCs from the stem cell graft donor, collected from the stem cell graft. These receptors were collected from a human donor who donated a stem cell graft to a child with acute lymphoblastic leukemia. The CDR3 runs from the conserved cysteine through the conserved F or W. D genes are given only for firm matches. Size is omitted from some rows. Given values are once, few, many or a class for expanded clones.

clone_size,d_call,j_call,v_call,cdr3_length,cdr3_nt,cdr3_aa
few,-,TRBJ1-5,TRBV5-1,15,TGCGCCAGCAGCATAGGGACAAGGAGCAATCAGCCCCAGCATTTT,CASSIGTRSNQPQHF
-,TRBD2,TRBJ2-3,TRBV24-1,16,TGTGCCACCAGTGATTGGACTAGCGGGAGCACAGATACGCAGTATTTT,CATSDWTSGSTDTQYF
-,TRBD2,TRBJ2-7,TRBV5-1,16,TGCGCCAGCAGCGCGCCGACTAGCGGGAGGCTCCACGAGCAGTACTTC,CASSAPTSGRLHEQYF
-,TRBD2,TRBJ2-1,TRBV7-8,16,TGTGCCAGCAGCCTCACGGGACTAGCGGGATCCAATGAGCAGTTCTTC,CASSLTGLAGSNEQFF
-,TRBD1,TRBJ2-2,TRBV5-1,15,TGCGCCAGCAGCTTTAGGGACAGAAGAACCGGGGAGCTGTTTTTT,CASSFRDRRTGELFF
many,TRBD2,TRBJ2-1,TRBV5-1,17,TGCGCCAGCAGCTTGGGCACGTTAGCGGGAGCGGCCAATGAGCAGTTCTTC,CASSLGTLAGAANEQFF
many,-,TRBJ2-7,TRBV6-5,12,TGTGCCAGTTGGACAACAGCCTACGAGCAGTACTTC,CASWTTAYEQYF
few,TRBD1,TRBJ2-5,TRBV20-1,15,TGCAGTGCTAGAGGGACCCGGGACAGGGATATGACCCAGTACTTC,CSARGTRDRDMTQYF
-,-,TRBJ1-2,TRBV5-6,13,TGTGCCAGCAGCGCGGGACCGAACTATGGCTACACCTTC,CASSAGPNYGYTF
-,TRBD1,TRBJ1-4,TRBV4-2,18,TGTGCCAGCATCCAAGGGGGACAGGGGAATCCGGTTCGGGAAAAACTGTTTTTT,CASIQGGQGNPVREKLFF
few,-,TRBJ1-2,TRBV2,15,TGTGCCAGCAGTGAAGAACTGGGGGGTAACTATGGCTACACCTTC,CASSEELGGNYGYTF
-,-,TRBJ2-7,TRBV9,14,TGTGCCAGCAGCGTAGGTCCTCCCCCCTACGAGCAGTACTTC,CASSVGPPPYEQYF
few,-,TRBJ1-4,TRBV7-2,13,TGTGCCAGCAGCTTATCCAGGACAGAAAAACTGTTTTTT,CASSLSRTEKLFF
-,-,TRBJ1-5,TRBV5-6,14,TGTGCCAGCAGCCCGGGAGGGACGGCGGAGCCCCAGCATTTT,CASSPGGTAEPQHF
few,-,TRBJ2-5,TRBV3-1,15,TGTGCCAGCAGCCAAGGAATTGGAGGGCAAGAGACCCAGTACTTC,CASSQGIGGQETQYF
once,-,TRBJ1-2,TRBV7-6,14,TGTGCCAGCAGCTCCCAACAGGTCGTAGGCGGCTACACCTTC,CASSSQQVVGGYTF
few,TRBD1,TRBJ2-5,TRBV29-1,12,TGCAGCGTGGACAGGTCGGGGAAGACCCAGTACTTC,CSVDRSGKTQYF
-,-,TRBJ1-5,TRBV6-5,15,TGTGCCAGCAGTTACTCGAGGGTCCACAATCAGCCCCAGCATTTT,CASSYSRVHNQPQHF
many,-,TRBJ2-5,TRBV7-8,14,TGTGCCAGCAGCTTAGGGGCCGGGAGAGAGACCCAGTACTTC,CASSLGAGRETQYF
-,-,TRBJ1-2,TRBV4-1,14,TGCGCCAGCAGCCTGTCGCAGGGGACCTATGGCTACACCTTC,CASSLSQGTYGYTF
-,TRBD2,TRBJ2-1,TRBV6-1,15,TGTGCCAGCACCGATAGCGGGAGGGATCACAATGAGCAGTTCTTC,CASTDSGRDHNEQFF
-,-,TRBJ2-7,TRBV27,12,TGTGCCAGCAGTATGACCTCCCTCGAGCAGTACTTC,CASSMTSLEQYF
few,TRBD2,TRBJ2-3,TRBV20-1,15,TGCAGTGCTTACGGGAGGGCCCTCCCCACAGATACGCAGTATTTT,CSAYGRALPTDTQYF
-,-,TRBJ1-1,TRBV29-1,12,TGCAGCGTCGGGGAGGAGGGCACTGAAGCTTTCTTT,CSVGEEGTEAFF
-,-,TRBJ1-1,TRBV5-1,14,TGCGCCAGCAGCCACGAAGGGCCTGTGGGGGAAGCTTTCTTT,CASSHEGPVGEAFF
-,TRBD2,TRBJ2-1,TRBV7-8,13,TGTGCCAGCAGCTCGGGACTAGCGGGAAGGGAGTTCTTC,CASSSGLAGREFF
few,-,TRBJ2-1,TRBV27,16,TGTGCCAGCAGTTTGAGGGGGGCAGGCTCCTACAATGAGCAGTTCTTC,CASSLRGAGSYNEQFF
-,-,TRBJ2-1,TRBV24-1,15,TGTGCCACCAGTGATTTAGCTAGCTCCTACAATGAGCGGTTCTTC,CATSDLASSYNERFF
few,-,TRBJ2-1,TRBV27,13,TGTGCGGTGAGCCGGAGCTCCTACAATGAGCAGTTCTTC,CAVSRSSYNEQFF
few,TRBD2,TRBJ2-3,TRBV4-2,16,TGTGCCAGCAGCCCCCGGACTAGCGGGACGACAGATACGCAGTATTTT,CASSPRTSGTTDTQYF
few,-,TRBJ1-2,TRBV3-1,16,TGTGCCAGCAGCCAGACCGATCGGTTCGGCGCCTATGGCTACACCTTC,CASSQTDRFGAYGYTF
few,-,TRBJ1-2,TRBV2,14,TGTGCCAGCAGTGAAGCGCCGGAGGGGTCTGGCTACACCTTC,CASSEAPEGSGYTF